This paragraph reports one T cell receptor (beta chain). CDR1 and CDR2 from the germline V gene are DFQATT and SNEGSKA (reference sequence). There are 13 residues in the CDR3. Trimming took 6 bases from V and 4 from J; bases not matched to a gene: 7. This sample stems from a study of T-cell reconstitution after alpha-beta-depleted transplantation in children. Unique molecular identifiers were incorporated during preparation of the TCRbeta library. From the PCR reads, TCRdb called clonotypes with MiXCR, one entry per CDR3 protein. The table shows about 340,000 distinct CDR3 sequences, with over 9% occurring only once.

V usage is TRBV20-1 and J usage is TRBJ2-5; 8 bases are a match to TRBD2. This TCR was recovered from a human donor who donated a stem cell graft to a child with acute lymphoblastic leukemia. Sequences were derived from PBMCs from the stem cell graft donor, sampled from the stem cell graft. CDR3 in amino acids: CSAPTSGTETQYF. CDR3 sequence (DNA): TGCAGTGCCCCAACTAGCGGAACAGAGACCCAGTACTTC.